The T cell receptor (beta chain) under discussion was sequenced for a study of blood T cell repertoires in COVID-19. Study information: The United States, Italy and Spain supplied acute and convalescent COVID-19 samples. The cDNA or gDNA used as material had been derived from T cells, B-cell-depleted T cells, or PBMCs.

J was trimmed by 10 bases and V by 6 bases; bases with no gene match: 6. This CDR3 has 13 amino acids. Original methodology: Reference gene primer amplification gave estimated nucleated cell counts. Clones were read by immunoSEQ multiplex PCR, and TCRdb kept only the in-frame ones, dropping some. The DNA gave D and trimming, while V, J and clone size come from that table. The sample has roughly 250,000 clones; approximately 84% are singletons. The sequencing sample was made of peripheral blood. The chain has TRBV12-3 or TRBV12-4 and TRBJ1-6; 7 bases agree with TRBD1. The clonotype originates from an elderly woman with acute or convalescent COVID-19. The CDR3 bases are TGTGCCAGCAGGGCAACAGGGGAATCACCCCTCCACTTT. As protein: CASRATGESPLHF.